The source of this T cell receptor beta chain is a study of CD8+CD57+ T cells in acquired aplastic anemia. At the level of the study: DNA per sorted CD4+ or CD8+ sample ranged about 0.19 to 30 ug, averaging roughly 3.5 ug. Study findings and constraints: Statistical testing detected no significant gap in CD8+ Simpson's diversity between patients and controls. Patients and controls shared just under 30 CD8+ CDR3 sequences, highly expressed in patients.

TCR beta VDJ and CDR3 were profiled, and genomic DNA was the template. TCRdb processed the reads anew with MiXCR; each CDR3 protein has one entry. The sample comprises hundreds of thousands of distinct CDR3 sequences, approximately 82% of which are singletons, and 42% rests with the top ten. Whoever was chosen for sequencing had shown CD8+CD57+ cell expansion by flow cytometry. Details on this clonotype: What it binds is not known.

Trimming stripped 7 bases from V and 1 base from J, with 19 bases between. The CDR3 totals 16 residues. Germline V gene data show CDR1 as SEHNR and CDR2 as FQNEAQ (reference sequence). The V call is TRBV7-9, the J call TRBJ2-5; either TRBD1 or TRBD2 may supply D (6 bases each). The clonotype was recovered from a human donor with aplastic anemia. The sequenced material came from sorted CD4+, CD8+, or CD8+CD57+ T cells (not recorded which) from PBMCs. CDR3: CASIKGGTGSQETQYF. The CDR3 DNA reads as TGTGCCAGCATTAAGGGGGGAACAGGTTCCCAAGAGACCCAGTACTTC. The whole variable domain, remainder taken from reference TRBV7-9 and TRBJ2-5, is DTGVSQNPRHKITKRGQNVTFRCDPISEHNRLYWYRQTLGQGPEFLTYFQNEAQLEKSRLLSDRFSAERPKGSFSTLEIQRTEQGDSAMYLCASIKGGTGSQETQYFGPGTRLLVL.